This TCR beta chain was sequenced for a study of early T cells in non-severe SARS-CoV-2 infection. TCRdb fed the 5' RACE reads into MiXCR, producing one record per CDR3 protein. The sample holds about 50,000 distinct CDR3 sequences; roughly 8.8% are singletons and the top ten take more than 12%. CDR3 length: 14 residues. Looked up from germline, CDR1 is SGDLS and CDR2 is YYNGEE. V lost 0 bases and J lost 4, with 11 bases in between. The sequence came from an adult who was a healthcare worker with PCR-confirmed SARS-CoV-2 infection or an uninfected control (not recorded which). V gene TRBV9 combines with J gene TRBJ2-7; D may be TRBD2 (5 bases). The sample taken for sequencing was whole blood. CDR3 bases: TGTGCCAGCAGCGTAGGGCTAGGAGGATACGAGCAGTACTTC. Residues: CASSVGLGGYEQYF. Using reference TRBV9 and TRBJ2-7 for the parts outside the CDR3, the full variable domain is DSGVTQTPKHLITATGQRVTLRCSPRSGDLSVYWYQQSLDQGLQFLIQYYNGEERAKGNILERFSAQQFPDLHSELNLSSLELGDSALYFCASSVGLGGYEQYFGPGTRLTVT.